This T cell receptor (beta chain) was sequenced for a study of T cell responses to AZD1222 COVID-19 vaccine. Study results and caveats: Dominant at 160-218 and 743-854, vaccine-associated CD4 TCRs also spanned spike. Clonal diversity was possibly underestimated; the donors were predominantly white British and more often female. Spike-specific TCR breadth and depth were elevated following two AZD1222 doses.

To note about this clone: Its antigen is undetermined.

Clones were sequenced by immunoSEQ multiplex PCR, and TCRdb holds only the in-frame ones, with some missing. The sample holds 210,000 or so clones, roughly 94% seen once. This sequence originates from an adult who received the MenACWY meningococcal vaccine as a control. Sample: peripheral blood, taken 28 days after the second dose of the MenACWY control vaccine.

The DNA for the CDR3 is TGTGCCAGCAGCCTCTCCGCGGGGGGGGGTGAGCAGTTCTTC. As protein: CASSLSAGGGEQFF. The V gene is TRBV28, the J gene TRBJ2-1, with 9 bases aligning to TRBD2. V lost 6 bases and J lost 9; bases outside the gene matches: 9. Germline values: CDR1 MDHEN, CDR2 SYDVKM. The CDR3 is 14 amino acids.